This T cell receptor (beta chain) appears in the sequencing data of a study of blood T cell repertoires in COVID-19. Study-wide context: COVID-19 samples collected from the United States, Italy and Spain covered acute and convalescent phases. Sources were T cells, B-cell-depleted T cells, or PBMCs; the material itself was cDNA or gDNA.

As for this clone: Other DNA sequences in the same sample also yield this CDR3.

Germline CDR1 and CDR2: SGHTA and FQGNSA. The CDR3 covers 13 residues. Between the trimmed V and J ends, which lost 3 bases and 3 bases, there was a span of 8 bases. In the original analysis: Estimation of nucleated cell counts was performed using reference gene primer amplification. The assay was immunoSEQ multiplex PCR, and TCRdb's table has in-frame clones only and misses some. Clone size and the V and J calls come from that table; the DNA yielded D and trimming. Of 200,000 to 250,000 clones listed, 80% to 90% are singletons. The chain employs TRBV7-2 and TRBJ1-2; the D gene is possibly TRBD1 (6 bases). The receptor was isolated from a man between 50 and 59 years old with acute or convalescent COVID-19. Sequenced sample: peripheral blood. This chain's CDR3 is CASSLGGHYGYTF. In nucleotides, the CDR3 is TGTGCCAGCAGCTTGGGGGGGCACTATGGCTACACCTTC.